This T cell receptor (beta chain) comes out of a study of blood T cell repertoires in COVID-19. Study-level background: T cells, B-cell-depleted T cells, or PBMCs provided the cDNA or gDNA that served as material.

This table comes from immunoSEQ multiplex PCR, and its TCRdb copy is limited to in-frame clones, with some not included. Found here are about 400,000 clones, about 90% of them singletons; the top ten hold around 3%. Sample: PBMCs or T cells enriched from blood (not recorded which). The source is a woman in her twenties or thirties who had recovered from COVID-19.

CDR3 sequence reads: CASSSRGYSYEQYF. CDR3 DNA: TGTGCCAGCAGCTCCCGGGGGTATTCCTACGAGCAGTACTTC. This sequence joins TRBV5-4 and TRBJ2-7; perhaps TRBD2 as D (6 bases). Germline CDR1 reads SGHNT; CDR2 reads YYREEE (reference sequence). V was trimmed by 3 bases and J by 1 base, leaving 11 bases between them. The CDR3 has 14 residues.